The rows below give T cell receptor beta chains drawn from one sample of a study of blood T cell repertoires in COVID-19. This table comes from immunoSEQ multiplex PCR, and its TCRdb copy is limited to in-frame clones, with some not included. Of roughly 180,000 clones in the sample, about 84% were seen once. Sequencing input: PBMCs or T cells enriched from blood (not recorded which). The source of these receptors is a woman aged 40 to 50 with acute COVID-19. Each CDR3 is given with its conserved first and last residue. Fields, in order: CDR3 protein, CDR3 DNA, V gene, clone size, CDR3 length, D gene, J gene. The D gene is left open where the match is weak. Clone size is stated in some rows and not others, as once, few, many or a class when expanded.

CASSPQGQGGNTIYF,TGTGCCAGCTCACCCCAAGGGCAGGGAGGAAACACCATATATTTT,TRBV18,NA,15,NA,TRBJ1-3
CASSGLAGVVDTQYF,TGTGCCAGCAGTGGACTAGCGGGAGTAGTGGATACGCAGTATTTT,TRBV9,NA,15,TRBD2,TRBJ2-3
CAISEMVGAGGYTF,TGTGCCATCAGTGAGATGGTGGGGGCAGGGGGCTACACCTTC,TRBV10-3,NA,14,NA,TRBJ1-2
CASSLAAASYNEQFF,TGTGCCAGCAGCTTGGCCGCGGCCTCCTACAATGAGCAGTTCTTC,TRBV5-6,few,15,NA,TRBJ2-1
CASSPTTGGYGYTF,TGTGCCAGCAGTCCCACGACAGGGGGGTATGGCTACACCTTC,TRBV28,NA,14,TRBD1,TRBJ1-2
CASSAFRDRDNYGYTF,TGTGCCAGCAGTGCTTTTCGGGACAGGGATAACTATGGCTACACCTTC,TRBV6-1,NA,16,TRBD1,TRBJ1-2
CASSLSPFWGSGRGNEQFF,TGTGCCAGCAGTTTATCTCCCTTTTGGGGTAGCGGGAGGGGGAATGAGCAGTTCTTC,TRBV27,NA,19,TRBD2,TRBJ2-1
CATGREGQANSPLHF,TGTGCCACCGGAAGGGAGGGCCAGGCTAATTCACCCCTCCACTTT,TRBV15,NA,15,NA,TRBJ1-6
CAWSQGGRETQYF,TGTGCCTGGAGTCAGGGGGGCAGAGAGACCCAGTACTTC,TRBV30,NA,13,NA,TRBJ2-5
CASSAAGGLGEKLFF,TGTGCCAGCAGCGCGGCAGGGGGCTTGGGTGAAAAACTGTTTTTT,TRBV5-5,NA,15,TRBD1,TRBJ1-4
CASSLEAGVSETQYF,TGTGCCAGCAGCTTAGAAGCGGGAGTCTCCGAGACCCAGTACTTC,TRBV7-6,NA,15,TRBD2,TRBJ2-5
CASSEAPGIPDTQYF,TGTGCCAGCAGTGAAGCGCCGGGGATCCCAGATACGCAGTATTTT,TRBV6-1,NA,15,NA,TRBJ2-3
CTSTPNHLYGTEGYGYTF,TGCACCAGCACCCCCAACCATCTCTACGGGACAGAGGGCTATGGCTACACCTTC,TRBV1,few,18,NA,TRBJ1-2
CASSRDRDTEAFF,TGTGCCAGCAGCCGGGACAGGGACACTGAAGCTTTCTTT,TRBV7-8,once,13,TRBD1,TRBJ1-1
CASSREQGSYNEQFF,TGTGCCAGCAGCCGCGAACAGGGCTCCTACAATGAGCAGTTCTTC,TRBV7-6,few,15,NA,TRBJ2-1
CASSLRDSGGVTEAFF,TGTGCCAGCAGCTTAAGGGACAGCGGGGGGGTCACTGAAGCTTTCTTT,TRBV7-3,NA,16,TRBD1,TRBJ1-1
CASRSTLAQPEAFF,TGTGCCAGCAGATCGACACTGGCGCAACCTGAAGCTTTCTTT,TRBV2,NA,14,NA,TRBJ1-1
CASSQDSDRGFPYNEQFF,TGTGCCAGCAGCCAAGATAGCGACAGGGGGTTCCCCTACAATGAGCAGTTCTTC,TRBV4-2,once,18,TRBD1,TRBJ2-1
CASSSSGGVKYNEQFF,TGTGCCAGCAGCTCATCAGGGGGAGTTAAGTACAATGAGCAGTTCTTC,TRBV27,NA,16,TRBD1,TRBJ2-1
CATRQGEREIYTGELFF,TGTGCCACCCGTCAGGGCGAGCGGGAGATTTACACCGGGGAGCTGTTTTTT,TRBV15,NA,17,TRBD2,TRBJ2-2
CASSPGLVPLNEQFF,TGTGCCAGCAGCCCGGGACTAGTGCCGCTCAATGAGCAGTTCTTC,TRBV7-9,NA,15,TRBD2,TRBJ2-1
CAWSVVGAPRKQYF,TGTGCCTGGAGTGTGGTGGGTGCGCCTAGAAAGCAGTACTTC,TRBV30,NA,14,NA,TRBJ2-7
CASSRGLAGGGKQFF,TGTGCCAGTAGTAGAGGGCTAGCGGGAGGTGGGAAACAGTTCTTC,TRBV19,NA,15,TRBD2,TRBJ2-1
CAWSVMPGYGNTIYF,TGTGCCTGGAGTGTGATGCCCGGGTATGGAAACACCATATATTTT,TRBV30,NA,15,NA,TRBJ1-3
CATSDFMESLDSPLHF,TGTGCCACCAGTGATTTTATGGAGTCCCTAGATTCACCCCTCCACTTT,TRBV24-1,NA,16,NA,TRBJ1-6
CASSEQGMANEQFF,TGCGCCAGCTCGGAGCAGGGGATGGCCAATGAGCAGTTCTTC,TRBV5-1,NA,14,NA,TRBJ2-1
CASSQVSGTGELFF,TGTGCCAGCAGCCAAGTTAGCGGCACCGGGGAGCTGTTTTTT,TRBV3-1/TRBV3-2,NA,14,NA,TRBJ2-2
CASSLEGREGTDTQYF,TGCGCCAGCAGCTTGGAAGGGCGGGAGGGCACAGATACGCAGTATTTT,TRBV5-1,few,16,TRBD2,TRBJ2-3
CASSLTMAAAEDTQYF,TGTGCCAGCAGCTTAACGATGGCGGCGGCAGAAGATACGCAGTATTTT,TRBV5-8,NA,16,NA,TRBJ2-3
CASSPQGSGGYNEQFF,TGTGCCAGCAGCCCCCAGGGTAGCGGGGGATACAATGAGCAGTTCTTC,TRBV7-3,NA,16,TRBD2,TRBJ2-1
CASSLTGSRQPQHF,TGCGCCAGCAGCTTGACAGGGTCGAGGCAGCCCCAGCATTTT,TRBV5-1,few,14,NA,TRBJ1-5
CASSLDRDIDVQYF,TGTGCCAGCAGCTTAGACCGGGACATTGACGTTCAGTACTTC,TRBV7-9,NA,14,NA,TRBJ2-4
CASSLAGPGGTNEKLFF,TGTGCCAGCAGCTTAGCGGGCCCAGGGGGGACTAATGAAAAACTGTTTTTT,TRBV7-9,once,17,TRBD1,TRBJ1-4
CASSLVRQVSGNTIYF,TGTGCCAGCAGCTTAGTCCGGCAGGTCTCTGGAAACACCATATATTTT,TRBV7-9,few,16,NA,TRBJ1-3
CSASTQGTEAFF,TGCAGTGCTAGTACACAGGGAACTGAAGCTTTCTTT,TRBV20-1,NA,12,NA,TRBJ1-1